These T cell receptor beta chains were read from a single sample in a study of cytomegalovirus exposure and HLA in healthy donors. Clones were read by immunoSEQ multiplex PCR, and TCRdb kept only the in-frame ones, dropping some. This table holds approximately 110,000 clones, around 80% found once. The sequenced material came from PBMCs. The receptors derive from a young man in good health and CMV-seropositive. The CDR3 runs from the conserved cysteine through the conserved F or W. The D gene is left open where the match is weak. Part of the rows lack a size; the others show once, few, many or a class for expanded clones.

cdr3_aa cdr3_nt clone_size j_call d_call v_call
CASSWGTGGSGANVLTF TGTGCCAGCAGTTGGGGGACAGGGGGCTCTGGGGCCAACGTCCTGACTTTC . TRBJ2-6 TRBD1 TRBV27
CASSEDRSSGAFF TGTGCCAGCAGTGAGGACAGGTCGTCCGGAGCTTTCTTT . TRBJ1-1 TRBD1 TRBV6-1
CASSTGLPSTDTQYF TGTGCCAGCAGCACGGGACTACCTAGCACAGATACGCAGTATTTT . TRBJ2-3 TRBD2 TRBV9
CASSLVGDRSSYEQYF TGCGCCAGCAGCTTGGTAGGGGACAGAAGCTCCTACGAGCAGTACTTC . TRBJ2-7 TRBD1 TRBV5-1
CASSPYRGDTEAFF TGTGCCAGCTCACCGTACAGGGGAGACACTGAAGCTTTCTTT few TRBJ1-1 TRBD1 TRBV18
CASSRGPGQGDTGELFF TGCGCCAGCAGCAGGGGGCCGGGACAGGGGGACACCGGGGAGCTGTTTTTT . TRBJ2-2 TRBD1 TRBV5-1
CASSPGQGGNTIYF TGTGCCAGCAGCCCGGGACAGGGAGGAAACACCATATATTTT . TRBJ1-3 TRBD1 TRBV5-4
CASSYKGGGGSYEQYF TGTGCCAGCAGCTACAAGGGGGGAGGGGGTTCCTACGAGCAGTACTTC . TRBJ2-7 . TRBV6-5
CASSYPALQGKEAFF TGTGCCAGCAGTTACCCGGCCCTACAGGGCAAGGAAGCTTTCTTT . TRBJ1-1 . TRBV28
CAWTPDRGVYGYTF TGTGCCTGGACCCCGGACAGGGGAGTCTATGGCTACACCTTC . TRBJ1-2 TRBD1 TRBV30
CASSLGSGGAPETQYF TGCGCCAGCAGCTTGGGTAGCGGGGGGGCTCCAGAGACCCAGTACTTC . TRBJ2-5 TRBD2 TRBV5-1
CASSQGGLSSYEQYF TGCGCCAGCAGCCAAGGAGGTCTGAGCTCCTACGAGCAGTACTTC . TRBJ2-7 . TRBV4-1
CASSPGQGNSPLHF TGTGCCAGCTCACCAGGACAGGGGAATTCACCCCTCCACTTT . TRBJ1-6 TRBD1 TRBV18
CASSQWGGTNTEAFF TGCGCCAGCAGCCAATGGGGCGGGACGAACACTGAAGCTTTCTTT once TRBJ1-1 . TRBV4-1
CASSAGGGGQETQYF TGTGCCAGCAGCGCAGGCGGGGGGGGCCAAGAGACCCAGTACTTC once TRBJ2-5 TRBD2 TRBV9
CSVAQTGSNEKLFF TGCAGCGTTGCCCAGACAGGGTCTAATGAAAAACTGTTTTTT . TRBJ1-4 TRBD1 TRBV29-1
CAWREGADTQYF TGTGCCTGGAGGGAAGGGGCAGATACGCAGTATTTT . TRBJ2-3 . TRBV30
CASRGPGYEQYF TGTGCCAGTAGGGGGCCTGGGTACGAGCAGTACTTC . TRBJ2-7 TRBD1 TRBV13
CASSQEAVSTDTQYF TGCGCCAGCAGCCAAGAGGCGGTCAGCACAGATACGCAGTATTTT . TRBJ2-3 . TRBV4-1
CASSPHAGDTEAFF TGCGCCAGCAGCCCCCACGCCGGGGACACTGAAGCTTTCTTT . TRBJ1-1 . TRBV5-1
CSVASTSGVGGELFF TGCAGCGTTGCCTCAACTAGCGGGGTTGGCGGGGAGCTGTTTTTT . TRBJ2-2 TRBD2 TRBV29-1
CASSQDGQSNQPQHF TGCGCCAGCAGCCAAGATGGACAGAGCAATCAGCCCCAGCATTTT once TRBJ1-5 . TRBV4-1
CASSPSGGATGELFF TGTGCCAGCAGCCCTAGCGGGGGGGCCACCGGGGAGCTGTTTTTT . TRBJ2-2 TRBD2 TRBV7-2
CASTRGAENSPLHF TGTGCCAGCACCAGGGGCGCGGAGAATTCACCCCTCCACTTT . TRBJ1-6 . TRBV6-1
CASSMGGSTEAFF TGTGCCAGTAGTATGGGAGGGTCCACTGAAGCTTTCTTT . TRBJ1-1 . TRBV19
CASSQGTHKGTGANVLTF TGTGCCAGCAGCCAGGGGACCCATAAAGGCACTGGGGCCAACGTCCTGACTTTC . TRBJ2-6 . TRBV7-9
CASSLISRGDEQFF TGTGCCAGCAGCTTGATTAGCCGCGGGGATGAGCAGTTCTTC . TRBJ2-1 . TRBV7-9
CASSQDRASGGGTTDTQYF TGCGCCAGCAGCCAAGATCGGGCTAGCGGGGGGGGGACCACAGATACGCAGTATTTT once TRBJ2-3 TRBD2 TRBV4-1
CASSASSTTGYLPQHF TGTGCCAGCAGCGCCTCCTCTACGACAGGGTACTTACCCCAGCATTTT . TRBJ1-5 TRBD1 TRBV27
CASSPPSSGHYGYTF TGTGCCAGCTCACCACCTTCCAGTGGTCACTATGGCTACACCTTC . TRBJ1-2 . TRBV18
CASSYSGTGDYEQYF TGTGCCAGCAGTTACTCGGGGACAGGGGACTACGAGCAGTACTTC . TRBJ2-7 TRBD1 TRBV6-5
CASSPGRGSYNEQFF TGTGCCAGCAGCCCTGGAAGGGGGTCCTACAATGAGCAGTTCTTC . TRBJ2-1 . TRBV6-4
CASSSGGTSFQYF TGTGCCAGCAGCTCCGGTGGGACTAGCTTCCAGTACTTC . TRBJ2-7 TRBD2 TRBV11-2
CASSSGTGPHEQYF TGCGCCAGCAGCTCCGGGACAGGGCCACACGAGCAGTACTTC . TRBJ2-7 TRBD1 TRBV5-1
CASSWGQHSTNEKLFF TGCGCCAGCAGCTGGGGGCAGCACTCAACTAATGAAAAACTGTTTTTT . TRBJ1-4 . TRBV5-1
CASSQVSGGLEQYF TGCGCCAGCAGCCAGGTCAGCGGGGGCCTCGAGCAGTACTTC . TRBJ2-7 TRBD2 TRBV4-1
CASSLQGGGTDTQYF TGTGCCAGCAGCTTACAGGGCGGGGGCACAGATACGCAGTATTTT . TRBJ2-3 . TRBV11-2
CASSLVTTEGYTF TGTGCCAGCAGCTTGGTAACTACGGAAGGCTACACCTTC . TRBJ1-2 . TRBV5-4
CASSQGGSSRAFF TGTGCCAGCAGCCAAGGTGGCAGTTCCCGAGCTTTCTTT few TRBJ1-1 . TRBV4-2
CASPLRDRPYNEQFF TGTGCCAGCCCTCTCCGGGACAGGCCTTACAATGAGCAGTTCTTC . TRBJ2-1 TRBD1 TRBV27
CASSLAPGGADTQYF TGCGCCAGCAGCTTGGCCCCAGGGGGCGCAGATACGCAGTATTTT . TRBJ2-3 TRBD1 TRBV5-1
CASSPGQGGIGKLFF TGTGCCAGCAGTCCCGGACAGGGGGGTATCGGAAAACTGTTTTTT few TRBJ1-4 TRBD1 TRBV28
CASSGGGSNYGYTF TGCGCCAGCTCTGGGGGGGGTTCTAACTATGGCTACACCTTC . TRBJ1-2 . TRBV5-1